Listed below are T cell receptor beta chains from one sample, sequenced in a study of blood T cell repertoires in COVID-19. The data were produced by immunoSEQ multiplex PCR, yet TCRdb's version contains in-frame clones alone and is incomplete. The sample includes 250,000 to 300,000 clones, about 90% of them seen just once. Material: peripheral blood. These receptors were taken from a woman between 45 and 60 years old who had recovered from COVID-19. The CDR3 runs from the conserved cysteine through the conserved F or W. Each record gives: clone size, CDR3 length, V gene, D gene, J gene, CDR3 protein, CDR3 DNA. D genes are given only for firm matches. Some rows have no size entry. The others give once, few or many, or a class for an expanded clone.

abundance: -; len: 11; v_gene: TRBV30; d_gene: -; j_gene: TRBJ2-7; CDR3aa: CAWKVGAEQYF; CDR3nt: TGTGCCTGGAAAGTGGGGGCCGAGCAGTACTTC
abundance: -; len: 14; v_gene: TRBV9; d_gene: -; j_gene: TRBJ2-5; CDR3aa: CASSVGAQAETQYF; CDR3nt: TGTGCCAGCAGCGTGGGGGCACAGGCGGAGACCCAGTACTTC
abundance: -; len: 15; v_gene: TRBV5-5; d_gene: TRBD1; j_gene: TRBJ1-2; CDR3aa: CASTLPGQGGKGYTF; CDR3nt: TGTGCCAGCACCCTACCGGGACAGGGGGGCAAAGGCTACACCTTC
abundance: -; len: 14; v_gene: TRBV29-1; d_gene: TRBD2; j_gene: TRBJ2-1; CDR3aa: CSVDGGNTVNEQFF; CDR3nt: TGCAGCGTTGACGGGGGGAATACGGTGAATGAGCAGTTCTTC
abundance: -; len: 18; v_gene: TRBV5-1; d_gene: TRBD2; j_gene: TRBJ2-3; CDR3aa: CASSLLAGGPFSTDTQYF; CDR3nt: TGCGCCAGCAGCTTACTAGCGGGGGGGCCTTTCAGCACAGATACGCAGTATTTT
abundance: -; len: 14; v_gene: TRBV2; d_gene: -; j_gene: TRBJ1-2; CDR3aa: CASSEGLANYGYTF; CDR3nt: TGTGCCAGCAGTGAAGGGCTAGCTAACTATGGCTACACCTTC
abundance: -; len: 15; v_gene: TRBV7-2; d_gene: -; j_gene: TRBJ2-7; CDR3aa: CASSLGAGFSYEQYF; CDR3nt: TGTGCCAGCAGCTTAGGCGCAGGTTTCTCCTACGAGCAGTACTTC
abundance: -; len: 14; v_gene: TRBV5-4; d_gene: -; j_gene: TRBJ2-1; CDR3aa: CASSQEPGSPEQFF; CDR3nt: TGTGCCAGCAGTCAGGAACCAGGTTCTCCTGAGCAGTTCTTC
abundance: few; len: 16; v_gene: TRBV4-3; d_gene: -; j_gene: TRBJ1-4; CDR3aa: CASSLGGGWNNEKLFF; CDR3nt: TGCGCCAGCAGCCTCGGGGGGGGGTGGAATAATGAAAAACTGTTTTTT
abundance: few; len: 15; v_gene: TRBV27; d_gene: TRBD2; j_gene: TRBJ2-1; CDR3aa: CASSLWASGSLEQFF; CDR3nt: TGTGCCAGCAGTTTATGGGCTAGCGGGAGTCTTGAGCAGTTCTTC
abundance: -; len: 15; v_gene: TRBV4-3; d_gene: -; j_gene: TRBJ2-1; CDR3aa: CASSQEGASYNEQFF; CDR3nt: TGCGCCAGCAGCCAAGAAGGGGCCAGCTACAATGAGCAGTTCTTC
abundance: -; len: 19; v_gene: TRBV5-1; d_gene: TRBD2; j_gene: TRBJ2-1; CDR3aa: CASSTRGGRLWSSYNEQFF; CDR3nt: TGCGCCAGCAGCACCCGGGGGGGGCGTTTATGGAGCTCCTACAATGAGCAGTTCTTC
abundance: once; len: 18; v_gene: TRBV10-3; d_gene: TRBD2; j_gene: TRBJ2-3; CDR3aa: CAISSGTSGGAGTDTQYF; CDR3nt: TGTGCCATCAGCTCCGGGACTAGCGGGGGGGCCGGGACAGATACGCAGTATTTT
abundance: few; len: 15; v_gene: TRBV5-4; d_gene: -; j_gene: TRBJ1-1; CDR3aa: CASSPREGKNTEAFF; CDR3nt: TGTGCCAGCAGCCCGAGGGAAGGGAAGAACACTGAAGCTTTCTTT
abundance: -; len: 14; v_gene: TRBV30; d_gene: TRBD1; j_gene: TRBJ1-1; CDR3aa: CAWRGQGGGTEAFF; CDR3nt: TGTGCCTGGAGGGGACAGGGCGGTGGCACTGAAGCTTTCTTT
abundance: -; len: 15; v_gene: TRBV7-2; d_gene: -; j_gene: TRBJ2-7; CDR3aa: CASSPEGGFNYEQYF; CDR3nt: TGTGCCAGCAGCCCGGAAGGCGGCTTCAACTACGAGCAGTACTTC
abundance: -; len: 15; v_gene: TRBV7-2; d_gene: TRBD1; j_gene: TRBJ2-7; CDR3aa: CASSLLGQGWYEQYF; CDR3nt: TGTGCCAGCAGCTTACTTGGACAGGGTTGGTACGAGCAGTACTTC
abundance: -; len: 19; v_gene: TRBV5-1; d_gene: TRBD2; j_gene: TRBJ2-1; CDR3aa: CASSFPAASGSDYYNEQFF; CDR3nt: TGCGCCAGCAGCTTCCCCGCAGCTAGCGGGAGCGACTACTACAATGAGCAGTTCTTC
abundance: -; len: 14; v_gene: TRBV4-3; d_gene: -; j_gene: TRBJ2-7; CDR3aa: CASSQAPLSYEQYF; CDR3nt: TGCGCCAGCAGCCAGGCCCCCCTTTCCTACGAGCAGTACTTC
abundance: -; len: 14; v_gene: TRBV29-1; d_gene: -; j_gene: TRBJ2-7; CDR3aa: CSVRELKGRYEQYF; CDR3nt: TGCAGCGTGAGGGAGTTGAAAGGTCGGTACGAGCAGTACTTC
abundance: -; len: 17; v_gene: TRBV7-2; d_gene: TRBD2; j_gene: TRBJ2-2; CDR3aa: CASSLAASGGGTGELFF; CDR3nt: TGTGCCAGCAGCTTAGCGGCTAGCGGGGGCGGGACCGGGGAGCTGTTTTTT
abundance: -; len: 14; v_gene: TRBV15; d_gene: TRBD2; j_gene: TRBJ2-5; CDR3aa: CATSAGGSVETQYF; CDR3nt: TGTGCCACCTCAGCGGGAGGGTCCGTGGAGACCCAGTACTTC
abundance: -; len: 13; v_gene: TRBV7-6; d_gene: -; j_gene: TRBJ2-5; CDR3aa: CASSSLTSETQYF; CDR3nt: TGTGCCAGCAGCTCCCTAACCTCAGAGACCCAGTACTTC
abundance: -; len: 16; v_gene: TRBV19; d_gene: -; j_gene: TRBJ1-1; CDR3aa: CASSIPRGGLNTEAFF; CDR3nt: TGTGCCAGTAGTATCCCCCGTGGGGGGTTGAACACTGAAGCTTTCTTT
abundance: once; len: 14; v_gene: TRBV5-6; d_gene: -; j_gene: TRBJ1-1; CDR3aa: CASSLALGTKEAFF; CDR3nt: TGTGCCAGCAGCTTGGCCTTAGGGACAAAAGAAGCTTTCTTT
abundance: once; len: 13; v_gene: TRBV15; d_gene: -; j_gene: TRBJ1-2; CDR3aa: CATRTVSDEGYTF; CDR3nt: TGTGCCACCCGGACAGTCAGCGATGAGGGCTACACCTTC
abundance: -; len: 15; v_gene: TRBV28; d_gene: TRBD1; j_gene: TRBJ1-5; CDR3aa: CASRPTGGRNQPQHF; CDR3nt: TGTGCCAGCAGGCCAACAGGGGGCCGCAATCAGCCCCAGCATTTT
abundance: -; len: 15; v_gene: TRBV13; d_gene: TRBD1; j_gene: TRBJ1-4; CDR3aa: CASSITGGRDEKLFF; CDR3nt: TGTGCCAGCAGCATAACAGGGGGAAGGGATGAAAAACTGTTTTTT
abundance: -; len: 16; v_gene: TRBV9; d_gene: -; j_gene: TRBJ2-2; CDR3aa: CASSDVYPSGTGELFF; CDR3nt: TGTGCCAGCAGTGACGTGTATCCTTCGGGCACCGGGGAGCTGTTTTTT
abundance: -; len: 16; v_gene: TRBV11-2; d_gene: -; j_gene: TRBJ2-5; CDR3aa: CASSSLGPSYQETQYF; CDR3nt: TGTGCCAGCAGCTCACTGGGGCCCTCGTACCAAGAGACCCAGTACTTC
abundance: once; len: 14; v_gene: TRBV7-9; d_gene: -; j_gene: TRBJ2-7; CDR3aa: CASSLAGTFHEQYF; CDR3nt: TGTGCCAGCAGCTTAGCCGGGACATTCCACGAGCAGTACTTC
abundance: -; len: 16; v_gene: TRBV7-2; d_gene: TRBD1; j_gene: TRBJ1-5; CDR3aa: CASSLRDRVTLGPQHF; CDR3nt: TGTGCCAGCAGCCTCCGGGACAGGGTTACTTTAGGGCCCCAGCATTTT